Below, 18 T cell receptor beta chains from the same sample are listed, as sequenced in a study of cytomegalovirus exposure and HLA in healthy donors. 13 Jbeta primers and 60 Vbeta primers were used for the PCR. Assay used: immunoSEQ multiplex PCR; TCRdb lists only in-frame clones, some missing. Seen here are under 200,000 clones, 60% to 85% observed once, and the top ten hold around 3.1%. The source material was PBMCs. These receptors were taken from a woman aged 45 to 65 in good health and CMV-seropositive.

On this clone: Other DNA sequences of this sample code for an identical CDR3. The rearrangement links TRBV7-3 to TRBJ1-5, with TRBD1 matching over 7 bases. The CDR3 runs to 13 residues. CDR1 SGHTA and CDR2 FQGTGA come from the germline V gene. The V gene end was trimmed by 5 bases and the J gene end by 5 bases; junction bases not matched to a gene: 3. The DNA of the CDR3 is TGTGCCAGCAGCCTCGACAGGGATCAGCCCCAGCATTTT. Amino acids: CASSLDRDQPQHF. The whole variable domain, filled in from reference TRBV7-3 and TRBJ1-5, reads GAGVSQTPSNKVTEKGKYVELRCDPISGHTALYWYRQSLGQGPEFLIYFQGTGAADDSGLPNDRFFAVRPEGSVSTLKIQRTERGDSAVYLCASSLDRDQPQHFGDGTRLSIL.

The chain couples TRBV5-4 to TRBJ2-2, with TRBD1 as a possible D gene (6 bases). Trimming took off 6 bases at V and 6 bases at J, with 12 bases between the two ends. The CDR3 has 13 amino acids. CDR1 and CDR2 from the germline V gene are SGHNT and YYREEE (reference sequence). In DNA, the CDR3 is TGTGCCAGCAAACCAGGGGTAGCCGGGGAGCTGTTTTTT. Protein sequence: CASKPGVAGELFF.

The V and J genes are TRBV13 and TRBJ1-5; D might be TRBD1 (5 bases). From germline, CDR1 is PRHDT and CDR2 FYEKMQ (reference sequence). The CDR3 runs to 16 residues. The ends were cut back, 0 bases at V and 2 bases at J, with 11 bases in the middle. CDR3 residues: CASSLGKGWGNQPQHF. The CDR3 nucleotides are TGTGCCAGCAGCTTAGGAAAGGGGTGGGGCAATCAGCCCCAGCATTTT.

The rearrangement uses TRBV27 and TRBJ1-2, with a weak D call TRBD1 (6 bases). CDR1 is MNHEY and CDR2 is SMNVEV in the germline V gene (reference sequence). The CDR3 runs to 14 residues. V lost 4 bases to trimming and J lost 2 bases, with 11 bases between them. The CDR3 sequence: CASSSWGPNYGYTF. CDR3 coding DNA: TGTGCCAGCAGTTCATGGGGGCCCAACTATGGCTACACCTTC.

The chain couples TRBV30 to TRBJ1-2, with TRBD1 identical over 8 bases. In germline, CDR1 is GTSNPN, CDR2 SVGIG (reference sequence). V was clipped by 5 bases and J by 4 bases; unmatched bases: 3. The CDR3 is made up of 12 amino acids. DNA of the CDR3: TGTGCCTGGGACAGGGGCGGCTATGGCTACACCTTC. Amino acids: CAWDRGGYGYTF.

Turning to this clone: Compared with germline, one end of the junction differs, possibly owing to a read error. The rearrangement joins TRBV30 to TRBJ2-1; 12 nucleotides match TRBD2. This CDR3 is 13 amino acids long. Per germline, CDR1 GTSNPN and CDR2 SVGIG (reference sequence). The CDR3: CAWTSGRANGQFF. CDR3 nucleotide sequence: TGTGCCTGGACTAGCGGGAGGGCAAATGGGCAGTTCTTC.

The J gene is TRBJ2-3, the V gene TRBV7-2; 8 bases agree with TRBD2. J was trimmed by 1 base and V by 1 base; bases with no gene match: 1. Germline CDR1 reads SGHTA; CDR2 reads FQGNSA. The CDR3 length is 15 residues. In DNA, the CDR3 is TGTGCCAGCAGCTTAGTTAGCGGGGGCACAGATACGCAGTATTTT. Its protein product is CASSLVSGGTDTQYF.

V is TRBV29-1 and J is TRBJ1-1; 9 nucleotides line up with TRBD1. Germline V gene lookup returns CDR1 SQVTM and CDR2 ANQGSEA. The CDR3 runs 13 residues. With 7 bases clipped from V and 3 bases from J, the junction kept 6 bases outside the gene matches. Here the CDR3 reads CSARQGEDTEAFF. The CDR3 nucleotides are TGCAGCGCCAGACAGGGGGAAGACACTGAAGCTTTCTTT.

This chain uses TRBV27 with TRBJ1-2; D ambiguous. CDR3 length: 14 amino acids. V shed 2 bases and J shed 7 bases, with 14 bases lying between them. In germline, CDR1 is MNHEY, CDR2 SMNVEV (reference sequence). The CDR3 region has the DNA TGTGCCAGCAGTTTAAAGGCTGGAGGGTCTGGCTACACCTTC. Amino acid sequence: CASSLKAGGSGYTF.

The V gene is TRBV5-1, the J gene TRBJ2-1, with 9 bases lining up with TRBD2. Losses at the gene ends were 3 bases for V and 4 bases for J; bases not matched to a gene: 2. Germline V gives CDR1 SGHRS, CDR2 YFSETQ. The CDR3 extends over 14 amino acids. The CDR3 protein is CASSSSGGYNEQFF. DNA of the CDR3: TGCGCCAGCAGCTCGAGCGGGGGGTACAATGAGCAGTTCTTC.

The CDR3 loop reads CASSLAPLPEYNEQFF. The CDR3 region has the DNA TGTGCCAGCAGCTTAGCTCCCCTCCCGGAGTACAATGAGCAGTTCTTC. J is TRBJ2-1 and V is TRBV11-3; D is unresolved. The germline gives CDR1 SGHNT, CDR2 YENEEA. Trimming removed 1 base from V and 4 bases from J, with 14 bases in between. This CDR3 spans 16 amino acids.

This clone appeared once. This chain's CDR3 is CASRAGRDEQFF. CDR3 sequence (DNA): TGTGCCAGTAGGGCTGGGAGGGATGAGCAGTTCTTC. The chain combines TRBV19 with TRBJ2-1; 7 nucleotides agree with TRBD2. This CDR3 has 12 amino acids. The J segment lost 8 bases and the V segment lost 6 bases, leaving 4 bases of the junction unmatched. Germline CDR1 is LNHDA and CDR2 is SQIVND (reference sequence).

The J gene is TRBJ1-4, the V gene TRBV30; D ambiguous. Deletions cut 3 bases from V and 6 bases from J, with 17 bases between. The CDR3 totals 15 residues. Germline lookup yields CDR1 GTSNPN and CDR2 SVGIG (reference sequence). Written as DNA, the CDR3 is TGTGCCTGGAGGGGCCCGGATAGTCCTCATGAAAAACTGTTTTTT. It codes for CAWRGPDSPHEKLFF.

The V call is TRBV7-6, the J call TRBJ1-3, with D hard to call. Germline CDR1 SGHVS, CDR2 FNYEAQ. V was cut by 1 base and J by 4 bases, with 5 bases left in between. The CDR3 is made up of 13 amino acids. Here the CDR3 DNA reads TGTGCCAGCAGCTTAGACCAGGGAAACACCATATATTTT. Translating it yields CASSLDQGNTIYF.

Details on this clone: The sample holds other DNA sequences that translate to the same CDR3. V and J are TRBV7-2 and TRBJ1-2, with TRBD1 matching over 10 bases. This CDR3 has 13 amino acids. CDR1 and CDR2 (germline): SGHTA, FQGNSA. Trimming cost V 4 bases and J 5 bases; bases outside gene matches: 1. CDR3 bases: TGTGCCAGCAGCTCGGGACAGGGGTATGGCTACACCTTC. This gives the protein CASSSGQGYGYTF.

The chain recombines TRBV4-3 with TRBJ1-4; TRBD1 agrees at 8 bases. From germline, CDR1 is LGHNA and CDR2 YSLEER. Trimming took 0 bases from V and 8 from J; bases not matched to a gene: 11. The CDR3 consists of 17 residues. In nucleotides, the CDR3 is TGCGCCAGCAGCCAAGAGGGGTTCGGACAGGGTAGGGAAAAACTGTTTTTT. Protein: CASSQEGFGQGREKLFF.

The chain employs TRBV18 and TRBJ2-1; tentative D call: TRBD2 (6 bases). Germline values: CDR1 KGHSH, CDR2 LQKENI. Trimming removed 1 base from V and 10 bases from J, with 20 bases in between. The CDR3 runs 16 residues. DNA of the CDR3: TGTGCCAGCTCACCACTCTCTGGCGGGATGGCGGAAGAGCAGTTCTTC. Translation: CASSPLSGGMAEEQFF.

This chain connects TRBV4-2 to TRBJ2-7; TRBD2 agrees at 16 bases. Germline loops: CDR1 LGHNA, CDR2 YNFKEQ. This CDR3 has 18 residues. The J segment lost 0 bases and the V segment lost 4 bases, leaving 6 bases of the junction unmatched. CDR3 sequence: CASSPGLAGGQSSYEQYF. Written as DNA, the CDR3 is TGTGCCAGCAGCCCGGGACTAGCGGGAGGGCAGAGCTCCTACGAGCAGTACTTC.